The entry that follows covers one T cell receptor beta chain sequence. No cognate antigen has been identified for it. There are no base qualities to consult, and no much larger clone falls within one base. These data belong to a study of lymphopenia after photon versus proton radiotherapy (dated by TCRdb to about 2019). A note on the overall study: The study compared the immunological effects of photon versus proton radiation therapy in patients with gastrointestinal tumors who developed high-grade lymphopenia. The 20 or so patients in the cohort had gastrointestinal tumors, were treated with either photon or proton therapy, and subsequently developed lymphopenia. The study aimed to characterize how the two radiation modalities differ in their impact on the immune system. Results the study describes overall, beyond this receptor: Among patients across the cohort who died, overall survival time showed an inverse correlation with a larger post-nadir drop in TCR diversity. During treatment, patients who received proton therapy stayed relatively stable, whereas patients who received photon therapy lost naive T cells and TCR diversity and gained effector/memory populations. After the lymphocyte count nadir, oligoclonal expansion, especially of CD8+ Temra cells, was observed in photon-treated repertoires, and the drop in diversity was driven by this expansion. The authors looked at the survival association only in patients who died, and they framed better survival with proton therapy as a possibility rather than a demonstrated result.

Library creation used the immunoSEQ multiplex PCR assay. Alongside multiparametric flow cytometry, deep sequencing of rearranged TCR beta loci was used to profile the T cell repertoires. TCRdb took over this immuneACCESS table, retaining in-frame rearrangements with V and J assigned. Such tables are incomplete; in checked studies, under half of the missing clones stem from an unresolved V gene, and the remainder is unexplained. The sample profile shows more than 45,000 clones; approximately 84% of them were found once. Approximately 2% of the sample goes to the ten largest clones. Trimming takes 2 bases from V and 9 bases from J, and the germline ends sit 20 bases apart. The CDR3 covers 15 residues, taking in both the cysteine and the phenylalanine. Only the CDR3 part of the read is kept: 45 bases, read in frame from the first base. From the germline V gene, CDR1 is MNHNS and CDR2 is SASEGT.

This sequence was found in a man aged 60 to 69 with pancreatic cancer. The chain joins TRBV6-1 to TRBJ2-7; perhaps TRBD1 is the D gene, with 9 bases matching. The sample here was peripheral blood, taken from a patient treated with proton-based radiotherapy. The DNA sequence reads TGTGCCAGCAGTGAACGGACAGGGGCGGGAGGATGGCAGTACTTC. Its protein product is CASSERTGAGGWQYF.